The TCR beta chain under discussion was sequenced for a study of CD8+CD57+ T cells in acquired aplastic anemia. The CDR3 length is 15 residues. With V trimmed by 5 bases and J by 5 bases, 12 bases remained unmatched. Looked up from germline, CDR1 is SGHAT and CDR2 is FQNNGV. As concerns this clonotype: No antigen is known for it.

Study results and caveats: Overlap between patients and controls comprised about 30 CD8+ CDR3 sequences.

Genomic DNA was employed as the template in profiling TCR beta VDJ and CDR3. TCRdb re-called the reads with MiXCR, one entry per CDR3 protein. Of about 190,000 distinct CDR3 sequences in the sample, approximately 50% were seen once. The sample consisted of sorted CD4+, CD8+, or CD8+CD57+ T cells (not recorded which) from PBMCs. The J gene is TRBJ2-7, the V gene TRBV11-2, with 7 bases fitting TRBD2. This sequence originates from a human donor in good health, serving as a control. The CDR3 bases are TGTGCCAGCAGCCTTCCTTGGGGGGGGGACCACGAGCAGTACTTC. It is translated as CASSLPWGGDHEQYF.